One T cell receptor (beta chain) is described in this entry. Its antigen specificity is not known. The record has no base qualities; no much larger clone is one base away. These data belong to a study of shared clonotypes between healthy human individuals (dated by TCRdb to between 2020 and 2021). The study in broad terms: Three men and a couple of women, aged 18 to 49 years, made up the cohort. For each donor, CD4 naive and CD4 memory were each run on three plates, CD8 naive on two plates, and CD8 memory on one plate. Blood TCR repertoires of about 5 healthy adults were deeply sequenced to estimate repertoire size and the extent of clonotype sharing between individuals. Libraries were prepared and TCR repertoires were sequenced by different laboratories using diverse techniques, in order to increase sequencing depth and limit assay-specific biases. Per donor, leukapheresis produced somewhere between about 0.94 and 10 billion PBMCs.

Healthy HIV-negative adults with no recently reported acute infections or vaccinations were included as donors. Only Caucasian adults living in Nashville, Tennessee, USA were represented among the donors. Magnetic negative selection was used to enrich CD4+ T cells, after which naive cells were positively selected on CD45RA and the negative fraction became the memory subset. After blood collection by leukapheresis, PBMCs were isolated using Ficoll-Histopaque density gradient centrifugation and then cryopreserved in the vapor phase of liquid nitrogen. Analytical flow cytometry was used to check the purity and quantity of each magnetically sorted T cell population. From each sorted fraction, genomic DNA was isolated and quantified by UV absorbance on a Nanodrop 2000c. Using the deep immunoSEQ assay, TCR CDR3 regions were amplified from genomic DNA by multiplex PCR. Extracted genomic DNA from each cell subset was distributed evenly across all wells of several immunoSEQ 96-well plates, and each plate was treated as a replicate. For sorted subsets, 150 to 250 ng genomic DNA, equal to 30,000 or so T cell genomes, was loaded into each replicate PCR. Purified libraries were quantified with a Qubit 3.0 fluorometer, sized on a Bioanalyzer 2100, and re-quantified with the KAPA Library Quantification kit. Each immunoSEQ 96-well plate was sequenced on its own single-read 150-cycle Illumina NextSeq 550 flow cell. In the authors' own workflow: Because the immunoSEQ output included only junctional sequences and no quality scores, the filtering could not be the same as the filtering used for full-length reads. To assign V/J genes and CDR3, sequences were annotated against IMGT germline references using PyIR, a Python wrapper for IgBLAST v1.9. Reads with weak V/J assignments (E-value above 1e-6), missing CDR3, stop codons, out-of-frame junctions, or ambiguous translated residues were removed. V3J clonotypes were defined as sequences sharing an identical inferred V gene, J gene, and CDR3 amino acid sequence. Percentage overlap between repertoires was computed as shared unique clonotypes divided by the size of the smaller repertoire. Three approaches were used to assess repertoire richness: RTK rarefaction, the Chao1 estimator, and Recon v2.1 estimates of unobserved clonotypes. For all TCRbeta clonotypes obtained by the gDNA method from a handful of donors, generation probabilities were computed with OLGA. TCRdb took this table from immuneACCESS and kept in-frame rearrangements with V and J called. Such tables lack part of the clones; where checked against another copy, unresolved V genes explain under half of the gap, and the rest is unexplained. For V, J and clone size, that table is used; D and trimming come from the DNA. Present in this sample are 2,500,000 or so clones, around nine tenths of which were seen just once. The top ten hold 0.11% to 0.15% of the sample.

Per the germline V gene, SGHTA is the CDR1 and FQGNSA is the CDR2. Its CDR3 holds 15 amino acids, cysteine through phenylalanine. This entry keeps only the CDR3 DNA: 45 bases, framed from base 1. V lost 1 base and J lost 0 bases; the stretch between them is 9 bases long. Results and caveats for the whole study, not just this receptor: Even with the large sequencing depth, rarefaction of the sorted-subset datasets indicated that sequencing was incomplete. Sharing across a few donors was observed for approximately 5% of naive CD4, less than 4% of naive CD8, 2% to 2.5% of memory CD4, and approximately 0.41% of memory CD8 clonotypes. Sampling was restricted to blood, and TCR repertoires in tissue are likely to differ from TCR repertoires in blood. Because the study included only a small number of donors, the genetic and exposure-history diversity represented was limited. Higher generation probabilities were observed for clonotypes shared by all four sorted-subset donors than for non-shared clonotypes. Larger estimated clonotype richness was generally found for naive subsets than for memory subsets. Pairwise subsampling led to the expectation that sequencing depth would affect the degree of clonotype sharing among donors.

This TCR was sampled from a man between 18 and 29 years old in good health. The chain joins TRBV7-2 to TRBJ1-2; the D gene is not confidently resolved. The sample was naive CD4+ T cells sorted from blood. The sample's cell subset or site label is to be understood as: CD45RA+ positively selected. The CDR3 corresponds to CASSLVTQTNYGYTF. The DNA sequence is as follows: TGTGCCAGCAGCTTAGTGACGCAAACTAACTATGGCTACACCTTC. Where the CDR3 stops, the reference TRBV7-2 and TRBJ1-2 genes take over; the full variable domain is GAGVSQSPSNKVTEKGKDVELRCDPISGHTALYWYRQSLGQGLEFLIYFQGNSAPDKSGLPSDRFSAERTGGSVSTLTIQRTQQEDSAVYLCASSLVTQTNYGYTFGSGTRLTVV.